Shown below are 5 T cell receptor beta chains from a single sample sequenced in a study of T cell responses to AZD1222 COVID-19 vaccine. This table comes from immunoSEQ multiplex PCR, and its TCRdb copy is limited to in-frame clones, with some not included. The sample carries about 35,000 clones, about 88% recorded once. Sequencing used peripheral blood, obtained on day 0 of AZD1222 vaccination. The receptors derive from an adult in good health.

This chain uses TRBV1 with TRBJ2-6. TRBV1 is a known pseudogene. CDR3 length: 18 residues. CDR3 bases: TGCACCAGCAGCGTCGGGCGTTTGTGCACAAAGTGGGCCAACGTCCTGACTTTC. This sequence encodes CTSSVGRLCTKWANVLTF.

The chain uses TRBV7-9 and TRBJ1-2; 7 bases map to TRBD1. The germline V gene has CDR1 SEHNR and CDR2 FQNEAQ (reference sequence). The CDR3 runs 14 residues. V dropped 5 bases and J dropped 4; count of bases not matched to a gene: 7. The CDR3 sequence: CASSLTGKLYGYTF. CDR3 coding DNA: TGTGCCAGCAGCCTGACAGGGAAACTCTATGGCTACACCTTC.

The rearrangement links TRBV4-1 to TRBJ2-7; D is perhaps TRBD2 (6 bases). Germline V gene lookup returns CDR1 MGHRA and CDR2 YSYEKL. V lost 3 bases, J lost 3 bases, and 21 bases lay in between. The CDR3 covers 17 residues. CDR3 nucleotide sequence: TGCGCCAGCAGCCACTCGATCCCTCCTTCCGGGAGCTACGAGCAGTACTTC. Amino acid sequence: CASSHSIPPSGSYEQYF.

The chain has TRBV14 and TRBJ2-3; TRBD2 matches 8 bases. This CDR3 is 17 amino acids long. The germline CDR1 and CDR2 sequences are SGHDN and FVKESK. V lost 0 bases and J lost 1; bases outside the gene matches: 6. The CDR3 region has the DNA TGTGCCAGCAGCCAAGATCGGGGGGGAATGGGCACAGATACGCAGTATTTT. Its translation: CASSQDRGGMGTDTQYF.

The chain is built from TRBV19 and TRBJ2-1; possibly TRBD1 for D (7 bases). The V end lost 1 base, the J end lost 7 bases, and 11 bases lay between the germline ends. CDR1 and CDR2 from the germline V gene are LNHDA and SQIVND (reference sequence). This CDR3 has 14 amino acids. The CDR3 region is CASSIVPGGNEQFF. The DNA for the CDR3 is TGTGCCAGTAGTATAGTGCCAGGGGGGAATGAGCAGTTCTTC.